This TCR beta chain was sequenced in a study of blood T cells in healthy people across ages. Primers used in a second PCR of roughly 6 to 11 cycles were a sample-barcoded 5' primer and a J-beta primer mix. Each CDR3 protein is one row after TCRdb ran MiXCR on the 5' RACE reads. There are hundreds of thousands of distinct CDR3 sequences in the sample; 32% occur only once, and 15% lies in the top ten. Trimming cost V 3 bases and J 8 bases, with 10 bases left between them. The germline V gene encodes CDR1 MNHNY and CDR2 SVGAGI (reference sequence). CDR3 length: 12 residues. This clonotype was counted between two and nine times.

The specimen sequenced was blood. The chain recombines TRBV6-6 with TRBJ1-2; D possibly corresponds to TRBD1 (6 bases). This clonotype was obtained from a woman of 80 years or more in good health. The CDR3 loop reads CASSYGGPGYTF. The DNA of the CDR3 is TGTGCCAGCAGTTATGGGGGGCCCGGCTACACCTTC.